The 6 T cell receptor beta chains below were found in one sample sequenced in a study of cytomegalovirus exposure and HLA in healthy donors. Vbeta (60) and Jbeta (13) primers were used in the PCR. Sequenced by immunoSEQ multiplex PCR; TCRdb stores in-frame clones only, minus some. The table shows under 150,000 clones, with almost 85% occurring only once. The sequenced sample consisted of PBMCs. The receptor set was obtained from a boy between 2 and 10 years old in good health and CMV-seronegative.

V gene TRBV4-3 combines with J gene TRBJ2-2, with D uncertain. V lost 4 bases and J lost 2, with 17 bases in between. This CDR3 contains 17 residues. Germline-derived CDR1 and CDR2 are LGHNA and YSLEER. Written as DNA, the CDR3 is TGCGCCAGCAGCCTCTCTTCAACAAGTTTAAACACCGGGGAGCTGTTTTTT. Its protein is CASSLSSTSLNTGELFF.

The chain has TRBV4-2 and TRBJ2-1; weak D call: TRBD2 (6 bases). CDR1 LGHNA and CDR2 YNFKEQ come from the germline V gene. CDR3 length equals 16 residues. Deletions cut 1 base from V and 4 bases from J, with 14 bases between. CDR3 DNA: TGTGCCAGCAGCCAAGTATCCAGCGGGTTATACAATGAGCAGTTCTTC. Amino acid sequence: CASSQVSSGLYNEQFF.

The rearrangement links TRBV4-1 to TRBJ2-5, with TRBD1 matching over 7 bases. The J call may be mistaken, given a closer DNA end match to TRBJ2-7. There are 17 residues in the CDR3. Germline lookup yields CDR1 MGHRA and CDR2 YSYEKL. CDR3 loop: CASSQETATGYSYEQYF. The CDR3, as DNA: TGCGCCAGCAGCCAAGAAACAGCGACAGGGTACTCCTACGAGCAGTACTTC.

The chain couples TRBV7-2 to TRBJ1-2; the D gene is possibly TRBD1 (5 bases). V dropped 10 bases and J dropped 4 bases, with 10 bases sitting between them. The germline V gene encodes CDR1 SGHTA and CDR2 FQGNSA. The CDR3 has 11 amino acids. This chain's CDR3 is CAILGLYGYTF. The CDR3 DNA is TGTGCCATCCTGGGGCTCTATGGCTACACCTTC.

The V gene is TRBV7-9, the J gene TRBJ2-3, with 7 bases matching TRBD1. The CDR3 extends over 14 amino acids. Trimming cost V 5 bases and J 2 bases; bases outside gene matches: 4. Germline V gives CDR1 SEHNR, CDR2 FQNEAQ (reference sequence). CDR3 DNA sequence: TGTGCCAGCAGCATGACAGGGACCACAGATACGCAGTATTTT. Translating gives CASSMTGTTDTQYF.

J is TRBJ2-5 and V is TRBV7-6; weak D call: TRBD2 (6 bases). The CDR3 contains 14 residues. Looked up from germline, CDR1 is SGHVS and CDR2 is FNYEAQ. The V gene lost 1 base and the J gene lost 5 bases, with 11 bases spanning the gap. CDR3 DNA: TGTGCCAGCAGCTTAGTCGGGGGAGAGGAGACCCAGTACTTC. Translated: CASSLVGGEETQYF.